The 31 T cell receptor beta chains presented below share a single source sample, sequenced in a study of monozygotic twins with inflammatory bowel disease. TCRdb reworked the 5' RACE reads into one entry per CDR3 protein, no DNA. The sample has 150,000 to 200,000 distinct CDR3 sequences. Sequencing input: blood. Receptors were obtained from a human donor with ulcerative colitis or Crohn's disease, or a healthy co-twin of an affected twin (not recorded which).

The genes are TRBV6-5 and TRBJ1-1. Germline loops: CDR1 MNHEY, CDR2 SVGAGI. The length of the CDR3 is 11 residues. This CDR3 reads CASSYGIEAFF.

The rearrangement links TRBV19 to TRBJ1-5. Germline-derived CDR1 and CDR2 are LNHDA and SQIVND (reference sequence). The CDR3 covers 12 residues. The CDR3 loop is CASSRWDQPQHF.

The chain joins TRBV19 to TRBJ1-6. The CDR3 extends over 15 amino acids. Germline V gene lookup returns CDR1 LNHDA and CDR2 SQIVND (reference sequence). CDR3: CASSISQGGDSPLHF.

The chain joins TRBV2 to TRBJ2-1; no DNA is available, so the TRBD2 call from TCRdb remains unchecked. This CDR3 spans 16 amino acids. The germline V gene has CDR1 SNHLY and CDR2 FYNNEI. Here the CDR3 reads CTSSQTGTSGYNEQFF. The variable domain in full, with the rest retrieved from reference TRBV2 and TRBJ2-1, is EPEVTQTPSHQVTQMGQEVILRCVPISNHLYFYWYRQILGQKVEFLVSFYNNEISEKSEIFDDQFSVERPDGSNFTLKIRSTKLEDSAMYFCTSSQTGTSGYNEQFFGPGTRLTVL.

The chain couples TRBV4-3 to TRBJ2-1; TCRdb picks TRBD2, but there is no DNA to check that call. The CDR3 length is 14 residues. CDR1 and CDR2 (germline): LGHNA, YSLEER. The CDR3 is CASSYGLAANEQFF.

The chain recombines TRBV18 with TRBJ2-1; without DNA, the TCRdb call of TRBD2 cannot be checked. Germline CDR1 is KGHSH and CDR2 is LQKENI. The CDR3 has 12 residues. This CDR3 is CASSPVSGEQFF.

V usage is TRBV6-2 or TRBV6-3 and J usage is TRBJ1-5; the D gene TCRdb calls, TRBD1, cannot be checked with no DNA. The germline gives CDR1 MNHEY, CDR2 SVGEGT. The CDR3 runs to 14 residues. This CDR3 is CASRITGNGQPQHF.

The chain is built from TRBV3-1 and TRBJ2-7; the TCRdb D gene call, TRBD1, has no DNA to confirm it. Germline V CDR1 and CDR2: LGHDT, YNNKEL (reference sequence). This CDR3 spans 16 amino acids. This CDR3 is CASSQQGTGSGDEQYF.

This chain joins TRBV7-2 and TRBJ2-1; TCRdb proposes TRBD1, but this gene call is untestable without DNA. Germline V CDR1 and CDR2: SGHTA, FQGNSA. The CDR3 consists of 17 residues. The CDR3 loop is CASSRSASTGTIYEQFF.

This sequence joins TRBV5-1 and TRBJ2-3; as DNA is missing, the TRBD2 call by TCRdb cannot be tested. In germline, CDR1 is SGHRS, CDR2 YFSETQ. CDR3 length equals 14 residues. This CDR3 is CASSEGLVTDTQYF.

The rearrangement joins TRBV3-1 to TRBJ2-7. The CDR3 extends over 11 amino acids. Germline V lookup: CDR1 LGHDT, CDR2 YNNKEL (reference sequence). The CDR3: CASSLQDEQYF.

The chain recombines TRBV7-9 with TRBJ2-7; absent DNA, TCRdb's TRBD1 call cannot be checked. This CDR3 spans 17 amino acids. Per germline, CDR1 SEHNR and CDR2 FQNEAQ (reference sequence). CDR3 sequence: CASSPRTGPSPTYEQYF. Full variable domain (missing parts from reference TRBV7-9 and TRBJ2-7): DTGVSQNPRHKITKRGQNVTFRCDPISEHNRLYWYRQTLGQGPEFLTYFQNEAQLEKSRLLSDRFSAERPKGSFSTLEIQRTEQGDSAMYLCASSPRTGPSPTYEQYFGPGTRLTVT.

The chain links TRBV7-3 to TRBJ2-1; TCRdb's D call, TRBD2, is unchecked because there is no DNA. CDR1 and CDR2 (germline): SGHTA, FQGTGA. The CDR3 length is 15 residues. The CDR3 reads CASSLMTSGSNEQFF.

The chain combines TRBV9 with TRBJ1-2; as DNA is missing, the TRBD1 call by TCRdb cannot be tested. CDR3 size: 16 residues. Germline loops: CDR1 SGDLS, CDR2 YYNGEE. This CDR3 reads CASTESIGDTAPGYTF.

The rearrangement links TRBV6-1 to TRBJ2-5. This CDR3 comprises 14 residues. Germline V gene sequence: CDR1 MNHNS, CDR2 SASEGT. CDR3 in amino acids: CASSPEGLQETQYF.

The chain joins TRBV29-1 to TRBJ2-7. From germline, CDR1 is SQVTM and CDR2 ANQGSEA. The CDR3 is 12 residues long. The CDR3 spells CSAQDHSYEQYF.

J is TRBJ2-7 and V is TRBV27; TCRdb gives TRBD2 as the D gene, but with no DNA this cannot be confirmed. This CDR3 comprises 14 residues. The germline CDR1 and CDR2 sequences are MNHEY and SMNVEV (reference sequence). CDR3 loop: CASSWSGGSYEQYF.

The chain uses TRBV11-3 and TRBJ2-3; the TCRdb call, TRBD1, lacks DNA for checking. The CDR3 is made up of 16 amino acids. Germline V CDR1 and CDR2: SGHNT, YENEEA. This CDR3 is CASSSRWGSKADTQYF.

The CDR3 here is CASSLVLSYNEQFF. The chain has TRBV5-1 and TRBJ2-1. Germline CDR1 reads SGHRS; CDR2 reads YFSETQ. The CDR3 extends over 14 amino acids.

The chain employs TRBV7-3 and TRBJ2-1; TCRdb lists TRBD1, though no DNA is available to test this call. The CDR3 is 15 amino acids. The germline gives CDR1 SGHTA, CDR2 FQGTGA. The CDR3 loop is CASSLAGASYNEQFF. The full variable domain, rest sourced from reference TRBV7-3 and TRBJ2-1, is GAGVSQTPSNKVTEKGKYVELRCDPISGHTALYWYRQSLGQGPEFLIYFQGTGAADDSGLPNDRFFAVRPEGSVSTLKIQRTERGDSAVYLCASSLAGASYNEQFFGPGTRLTVL.

V is TRBV5-1 and J is TRBJ2-2; TCRdb selects TRBD2, and the lack of DNA leaves this call unchecked. Germline CDR1 reads SGHRS; CDR2 reads YFSETQ. The CDR3 contains 15 residues. The chain's CDR3 is CASSLGTSGTGELFF. Drawing the rest from reference TRBV5-1 and TRBJ2-2, the complete variable domain is KAGVTQTPRYLIKTRGQQVTLSCSPISGHRSVSWYQQTPGQGLQFLFEYFSETQRNKGNFPGRFSGRQFSNSRSEMNVSTLELGDSALYLCASSLGTSGTGELFFGEGSRLTVL.

The rearrangement uses TRBV7-2 and TRBJ2-7. The CDR3 consists of 12 residues. Germline-derived CDR1 and CDR2 are SGHTA and FQGNSA. CDR3 residues: CASSLNLDEQYF.

The V gene is TRBV4-2, the J gene TRBJ2-5; lacking DNA, the TRBD1 call made by TCRdb goes unchecked. The germline gives CDR1 LGHNA, CDR2 YNFKEQ. The CDR3 covers 16 residues. This CDR3 reads CASSHSGSGGKETQYF.

This clonotype ranks as medium-sized (0.01 to 0.1%) in terms of frequency. This chain uses TRBV7-2 with TRBJ2-7; TCRdb selects TRBD1, and the lack of DNA leaves this call unchecked. CDR1 is SGHTA and CDR2 is FQGNSA in the germline V gene. This CDR3 has 15 residues. CDR3 region: CASSSFPLSGYEQYF.

The gene calls are TRBV28 and TRBJ1-1; TCRdb gives TRBD1 as the D gene, but with no DNA this cannot be confirmed. Germline V gene sequence: CDR1 MDHEN, CDR2 SYDVKM. The CDR3 consists of 14 residues. The CDR3: CASSRPGTITEAFF. The full variable domain, with the rest looked up from reference TRBV28 and TRBJ1-1, is DVKVTQSSRYLVKRTGEKVFLECVQDMDHENMFWYRQDPGLGLRLIYFSYDVKMKEKGDIPEGYSVSREKKERFSLILESASTNQTSMYLCASSRPGTITEAFFGQGTRLTVV.

This chain links TRBV7-9 with TRBJ2-5. The V gene's germline CDR1 is SEHNR and CDR2 FQNEAQ (reference sequence). The CDR3 spans 14 residues. The CDR3 here is CASSSSWDPGAQYF.

This sequence joins TRBV5-1 and TRBJ2-5; TCRdb's D gene call, TRBD1, goes unchecked for lack of DNA. The CDR3 runs 13 residues. From germline, CDR1 is SGHRS and CDR2 YFSETQ. The CDR3 loop reads CASRDRGLQTQYF.

The chain recombines TRBV6-5 with TRBJ2-1; the D call from TCRdb, TRBD1, cannot be confirmed without DNA. The CDR3 length is 13 residues. The germline CDR1 and CDR2 sequences are MNHEY and SVGAGI. CDR3 in amino acids: CASRAGAYNEQFF.

This chain joins TRBV11-2 and TRBJ2-4; TCRdb names TRBD1, which stays unverified in the absence of DNA. The germline V gene has CDR1 SGHAT and CDR2 FQNNGV. This CDR3 comprises 15 residues. The CDR3 here is CASSLRAEAKNIQYF.

CDR3 in amino acids: CASSPSPQVPYNEQFF. The gene calls are TRBV5-1 and TRBJ2-1. Germline CDR1 SGHRS, CDR2 YFSETQ. The CDR3 has 16 residues.

The CDR3 protein is CASSPDQTRQYF. The gene calls are TRBV28 and TRBJ2-7; the TCRdb D gene call, TRBD2, has no DNA to confirm it. The CDR3 consists of 12 residues. From germline, CDR1 is MDHEN and CDR2 SYDVKM.